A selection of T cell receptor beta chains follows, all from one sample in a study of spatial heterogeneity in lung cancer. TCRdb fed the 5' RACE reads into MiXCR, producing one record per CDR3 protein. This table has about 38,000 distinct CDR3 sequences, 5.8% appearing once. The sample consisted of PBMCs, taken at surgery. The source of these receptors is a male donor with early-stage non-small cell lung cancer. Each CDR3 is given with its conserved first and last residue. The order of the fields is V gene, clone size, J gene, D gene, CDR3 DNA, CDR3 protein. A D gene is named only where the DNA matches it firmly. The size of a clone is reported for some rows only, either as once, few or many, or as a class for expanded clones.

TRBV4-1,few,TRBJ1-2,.,TGCGCCAGCAGCCAAGACCGGACAGCTAGGGGGGAATATGGCTACACCTTC,CASSQDRTARGEYGYTF
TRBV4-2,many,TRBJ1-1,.,TGTGCCAGCAGCCAAGTGGAGTTATTCAACGCTGAAGCTTTCTTT,CASSQVELFNAEAFF
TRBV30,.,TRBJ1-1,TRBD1,TGTGCCGGTGGACAGGTTGAGACTGAAGCTTTCTTT,CAGGQVETEAFF
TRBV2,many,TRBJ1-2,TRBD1,TGTGCCAGCAGGAAGGGACAGAGCAACTATGGCTACACCTTC,CASRKGQSNYGYTF
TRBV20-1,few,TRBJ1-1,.,TGCAGTGCTAGAGATGGCAGGGCACGGACTGAAGCTTTCTTT,CSARDGRARTEAFF
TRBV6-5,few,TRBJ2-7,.,TGTGCCAGCAGTTACTCAGGGACCACCCGATCCTACGAGCAGTACTTC,CASSYSGTTRSYEQYF
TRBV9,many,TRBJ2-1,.,TGTGCCAGCAGCCCCACTTTTGATGAGCAGTTCTTC,CASSPTFDEQFF
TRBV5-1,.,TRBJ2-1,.,TGCGCCAGCAGTGGGCTTTCCTACAATGAGCAGTTCTTC,CASSGLSYNEQFF
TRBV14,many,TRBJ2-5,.,TGTGCCAGCAGCCCCCCTGGTGGGGGCCAAATCTTCTGGACCCAGTACTTC,CASSPPGGGQIFWTQYF
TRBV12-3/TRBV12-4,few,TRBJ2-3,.,TGTGCCAGCAGTTCCACCCGAGACAGGATTAAATTT,CASSSTRDRIKF
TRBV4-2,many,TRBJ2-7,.,TGTGCCAGCAGCCAAGGTACGGGGCGCTACGAGCAGTACTTC,CASSQGTGRYEQYF
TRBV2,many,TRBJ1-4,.,TGTGCCAGCAGTGATGTTAGGCGGGGCGAAAAACTGTTTTTT,CASSDVRRGEKLFF
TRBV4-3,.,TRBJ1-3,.,TGCGCCAGCAGCCAAGATCACGACTCTCCGGTCTCTGGAAACACCATATATTTT,CASSQDHDSPVSGNTIYF
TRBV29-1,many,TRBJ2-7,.,TGCAGCGTTGTATCCCCCCGGGGGAGCTACGAGCAGTACTTC,CSVVSPRGSYEQYF
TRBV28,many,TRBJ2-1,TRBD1,TGTGCCAGCAGCCAAGCAAGGGGGCGCAATGATGAGCAGTTCTTC,CASSQARGRNDEQFF
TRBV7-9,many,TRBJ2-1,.,TGTGCCAGCAGCTCGTTAGACGCTTACAATGAGCAGTTCTTC,CASSSLDAYNEQFF
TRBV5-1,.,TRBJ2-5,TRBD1,TGCGCCAGCAGCTCCACGACAGGGCCCCTTCAAGAGACCCAGTACTTC,CASSSTTGPLQETQYF
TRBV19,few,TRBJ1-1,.,TGTGCCAGTAGTGACCTCGTCCGAGCTTTCTTT,CASSDLVRAFF
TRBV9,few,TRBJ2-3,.,TGTGCCAGCAGCGTAGTGGGGGATTTCTATAGCACAGATACGCAGTATTTT,CASSVVGDFYSTDTQYF
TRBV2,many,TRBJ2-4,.,TGTGCCAGCAGTGAAGCGCGGGGCCTCCGGGACCGAGCCAAAAACATTCAGTACTTC,CASSEARGLRDRAKNIQYF
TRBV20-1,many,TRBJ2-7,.,TGCAGTGCTAGATGGGGGGCAGGGAGCTCCTACGAGCAGTACTTC,CSARWGAGSSYEQYF
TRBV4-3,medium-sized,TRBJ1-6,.,TGCGCCAGCAGCCAAGAGTCCAGGCCCTATAATTCACCCCTCCACTTT,CASSQESRPYNSPLHF
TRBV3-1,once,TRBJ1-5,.,TGTGCCAGAAGACAACTCAATCAGCCCCAGCATTTT,CARRQLNQPQHF
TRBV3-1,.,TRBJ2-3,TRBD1,TGTGCCAGCAGCCGGGACAGGCACACAGATACGCAGTATTTT,CASSRDRHTDTQYF
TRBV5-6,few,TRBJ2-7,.,TGTGCCAGCAGCTTCGGGACATCCTACGAGCAGTACTTC,CASSFGTSYEQYF
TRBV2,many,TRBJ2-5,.,TGTGCCGCAGCGAAGGAAGGAGAGACCCAGTACTTC,CAAAKEGETQYF
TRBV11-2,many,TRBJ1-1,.,TGTGCCAGCAGCTTAGTTACAGGGTACACTGAAGCTTTCTTT,CASSLVTGYTEAFF
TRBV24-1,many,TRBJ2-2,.,TGTGCCACCAGCCGGGGACACCAATTCACCGGGGAGCTGTTTTTT,CATSRGHQFTGELFF
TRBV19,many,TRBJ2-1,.,TGTGCCAGTAGTGGGCCGGGGCAGGTCTTCTACAATGAGCAGTTCTTC,CASSGPGQVFYNEQFF
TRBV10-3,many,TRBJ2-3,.,TGTGCCATCAGTGAGTTCGGGGTTAGCACAGATACGCAGTATTTT,CAISEFGVSTDTQYF
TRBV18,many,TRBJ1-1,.,TGTGCCAGCTCACCAGCGGGGTCCACGGTGGTGAACACTGAAGCTTTCTTT,CASSPAGSTVVNTEAFF
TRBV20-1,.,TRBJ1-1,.,TGCAGTGCTAGCCAAGGTTCCAGACGTGAAGCTTTCTTT,CSASQGSRREAFF
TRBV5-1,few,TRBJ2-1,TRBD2,TGCGCCAGCAGCTTGGGGACTAGCGGGGGGCCCGCGCGCAATGAGCAGTTCTTC,CASSLGTSGGPARNEQFF
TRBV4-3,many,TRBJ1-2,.,TGCGCCAGCAGCCAAGATGTAGGGGAATCTAACTATGGCTACACCTTC,CASSQDVGESNYGYTF
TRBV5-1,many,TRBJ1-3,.,TGCGCCAGCAGCTTGTCCGACAGGATCTCTGGAAACACCATATATTTT,CASSLSDRISGNTIYF
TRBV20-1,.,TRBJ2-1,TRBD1,TGCAGTGCTAAGGGGACAGGGTGCTACAATGAGCAGTTCTTC,CSAKGTGCYNEQFF
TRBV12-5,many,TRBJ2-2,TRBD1,TGTGCTAGTGGTTTGGGAACAGGACAGGGACCCGCCGGGGAGCTGTTTTTT,CASGLGTGQGPAGELFF
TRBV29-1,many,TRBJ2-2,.,TGCAGCGTTGTCTTAAGGGTTTATTCCGGGGAGCTGTTTTTT,CSVVLRVYSGELFF
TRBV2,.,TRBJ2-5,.,TGTGCCAGCAGAGGGCTAGCTCGAGAGACCCAGTACTTC,CASRGLARETQYF
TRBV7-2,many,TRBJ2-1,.,TGTGCCAGCAGCTTAGCTCTCGTCAATGAGCAGTTCTTC,CASSLALVNEQFF
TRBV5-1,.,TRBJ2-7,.,TGCGCCAGCAGCCCGGGGGACCGAAACGAGCAGTACTTC,CASSPGDRNEQYF
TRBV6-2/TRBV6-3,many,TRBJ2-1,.,TGTGCCAGCAGTTACTATGACGCGTCTTCCTACAATGAGCAGTTCTTC,CASSYYDASSYNEQFF
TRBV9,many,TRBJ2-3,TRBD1,TGTGCCAGCAGCGTAGGGGTAGGACAGGGGGGTGATACGCAGTATTTT,CASSVGVGQGGDTQYF
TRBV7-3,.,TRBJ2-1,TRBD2,TGTGCCAGCAGCACCGTAGCGGGGGCCCTTCAGGAGCAGTTCTTC,CASSTVAGALQEQFF
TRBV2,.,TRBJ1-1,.,TGTGCCAGCCGTGATCAGGGCGGGGTGGTGGTAGCTTTCTTT,CASRDQGGVVVAFF
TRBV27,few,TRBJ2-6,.,TGTGCCAGCAGTTTAGGGGGTTGGGGGGGCTTGGTCTCTGGGGCCAACGTCCTGACTTTC,CASSLGGWGGLVSGANVLTF
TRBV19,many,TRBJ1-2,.,TGTGCCAGTAGTAGGGCAGGGGCGGCCTATGGCTACACCTTC,CASSRAGAAYGYTF
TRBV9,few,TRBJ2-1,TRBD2,TGTGCCAGCAGCGTAGGGGTCGGGGGGGCCTACAATGAGCAGTTCTTC,CASSVGVGGAYNEQFF
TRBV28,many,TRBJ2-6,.,TGTGCCAGCTCCAAGGGGCACTCCGACTCTGGGGCCAACGTCCTGACTTTC,CASSKGHSDSGANVLTF
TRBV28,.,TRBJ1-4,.,TGTGCCAGCAGCCAGCGGGCCCCAAGCGAAAAACTGTTTTTT,CASSQRAPSEKLFF
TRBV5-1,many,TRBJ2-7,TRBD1,TGCGCCAGCAGCTTGTACCGGGACAGGATATATTACGAGCAGTACTTC,CASSLYRDRIYYEQYF
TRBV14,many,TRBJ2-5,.,TGTGCCAGCAGCCAGTCCACCGAGACCCAGTACTTC,CASSQSTETQYF
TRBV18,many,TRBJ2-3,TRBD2,TGTGCCAGCTCACTCCTACTAGCGGGGGTTCCCACAGATACGCAGTATTTT,CASSLLLAGVPTDTQYF
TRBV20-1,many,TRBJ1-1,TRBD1,TGCAGTGCTCTTCCTTCGGACAGGTTGAGCACTGAAGCTTTCTTT,CSALPSDRLSTEAFF